Included here is one T cell receptor (beta chain) sequence, with context. The antigen remains unidentified. Use of 60 Vbeta and 13 Jbeta primers characterized the PCR. The table came from immunoSEQ multiplex PCR; TCRdb's copy has only in-frame clones and leaves some out. This table has about 170,000 clones, over 80% appearing once. This sample is drawn from a study of cytomegalovirus exposure and HLA in healthy donors. Germline values: CDR1 LNHDA, CDR2 SQIVND (reference sequence). The length of the CDR3 is 15 residues. Trimming removed 4 bases from V and 5 bases from J; junction bases left unmatched: 8. Study-wide findings and caveats: Accurate HLA-A and HLA-B prediction from TCR beta sequences was reported for most subjects.

The V gene is TRBV19, the J gene TRBJ1-2; 9 positions match TRBD1. The source is a male donor in good health and CMV-seronegative. The specimen sequenced was PBMCs. The DNA of the CDR3 is TGTGCCAGTAGTAACTGGGACAGGGTACGGTATGGCTACACCTTC. This gives the protein CASSNWDRVRYGYTF. Combining the CDR3 with reference TRBV19 and TRBJ1-2 gives the whole variable domain DGGITQSPKYLFRKEGQNVTLSCEQNLNHDAMYWYRQDPGQGLRLIYYSQIVNDFQKGDIAEGYSVSREKKESFPLTVTSAQKNPTAFYLCASSNWDRVRYGYTFGSGTRLTVV.